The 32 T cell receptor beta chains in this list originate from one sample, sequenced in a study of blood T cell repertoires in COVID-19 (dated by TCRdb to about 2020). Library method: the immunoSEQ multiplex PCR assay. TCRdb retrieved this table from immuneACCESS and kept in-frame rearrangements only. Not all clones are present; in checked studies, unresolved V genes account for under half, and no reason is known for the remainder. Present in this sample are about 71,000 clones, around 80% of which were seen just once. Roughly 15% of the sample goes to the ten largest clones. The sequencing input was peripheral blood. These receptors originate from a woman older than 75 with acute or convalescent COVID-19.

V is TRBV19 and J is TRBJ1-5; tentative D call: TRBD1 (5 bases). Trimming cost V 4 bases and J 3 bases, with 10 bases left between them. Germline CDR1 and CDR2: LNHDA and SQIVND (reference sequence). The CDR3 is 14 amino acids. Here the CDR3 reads CASSSRGDNQPQHF. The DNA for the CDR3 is TGTGCCAGTAGTAGTCGGGGGGACAATCAGCCCCAGCATTTT.

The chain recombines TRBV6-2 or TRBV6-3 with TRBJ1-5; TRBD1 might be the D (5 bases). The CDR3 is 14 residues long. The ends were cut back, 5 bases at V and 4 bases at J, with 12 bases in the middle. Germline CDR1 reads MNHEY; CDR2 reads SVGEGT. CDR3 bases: TGTGCCAGCAGTCCAGACAGCCGAAATCAGCCCCAGCATTTT. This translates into CASSPDSRNQPQHF.

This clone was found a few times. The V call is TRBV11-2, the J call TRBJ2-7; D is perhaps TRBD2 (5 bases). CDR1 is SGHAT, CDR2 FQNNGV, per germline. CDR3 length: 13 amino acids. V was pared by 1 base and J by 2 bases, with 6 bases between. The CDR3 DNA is TGTGCCAGCAGCTTAGGGGAGACCTACGAGCAGTACTTC. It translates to CASSLGETYEQYF.

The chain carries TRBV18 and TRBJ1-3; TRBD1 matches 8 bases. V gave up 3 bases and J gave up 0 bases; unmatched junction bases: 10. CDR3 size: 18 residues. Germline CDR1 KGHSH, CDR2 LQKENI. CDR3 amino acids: CASSPPGTGLPSGNTIYF. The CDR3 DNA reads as TGTGCCAGCTCACCTCCTGGGACAGGACTCCCCTCTGGAAACACCATATATTTT.

The CDR3 protein is CASSRSGANVLTF. The CDR3, as DNA: TGTGCCAGCAGTCGGTCTGGGGCCAACGTCCTGACTTTC. The chain is built from TRBV11-3 and TRBJ2-6; D gene ambiguous. The germline CDR1 and CDR2 sequences are SGHNT and YENEEA. V lost 6 bases, J lost 1 base, and 4 bases lay in between. This CDR3 has 13 amino acids.

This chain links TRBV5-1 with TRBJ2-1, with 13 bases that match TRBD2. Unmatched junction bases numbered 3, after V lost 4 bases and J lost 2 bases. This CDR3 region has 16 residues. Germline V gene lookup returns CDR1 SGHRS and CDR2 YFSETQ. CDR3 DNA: TGCGCCAGCAGCCCAGGGACTAGCGGGGCCTACAATGAGCAGTTCTTC. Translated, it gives CASSPGTSGAYNEQFF.

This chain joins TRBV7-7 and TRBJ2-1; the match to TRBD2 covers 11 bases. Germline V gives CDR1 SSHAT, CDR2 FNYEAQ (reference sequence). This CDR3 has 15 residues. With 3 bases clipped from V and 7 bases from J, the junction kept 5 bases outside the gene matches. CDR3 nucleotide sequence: TGTGCCAGCAGCTTCACGACTAGCGGGATGAATGAGCAGTTCTTC. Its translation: CASSFTTSGMNEQFF.

The CDR3 DNA follows: TGTGCCACTTCGGGTACACGGGGTCAGCCCCAGCATTTT. Translating gives CATSGTRGQPQHF. The rearrangement links TRBV28 to TRBJ1-5; D remains unclear. This CDR3 is 13 amino acids long. V was pared by 10 bases and J by 6 bases, with 16 bases between. Germline assignment: CDR1 MDHEN and CDR2 SYDVKM.

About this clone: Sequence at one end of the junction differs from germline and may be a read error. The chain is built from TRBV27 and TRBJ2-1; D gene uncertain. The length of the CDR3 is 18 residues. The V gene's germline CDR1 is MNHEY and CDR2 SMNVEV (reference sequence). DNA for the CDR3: TGTGCCAGCAGTTTATGGTCGGCGGTCCTTAGCTCCTACAATAAGCAGTTCTTC. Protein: CASSLWSAVLSSYNKQFF.

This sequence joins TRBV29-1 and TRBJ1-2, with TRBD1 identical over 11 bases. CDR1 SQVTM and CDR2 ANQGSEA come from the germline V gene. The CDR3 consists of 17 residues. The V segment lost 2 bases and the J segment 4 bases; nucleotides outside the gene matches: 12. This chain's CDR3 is CSVELYPGQGDLYGYTF. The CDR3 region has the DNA TGCAGCGTTGAACTCTATCCGGGACAGGGGGACCTCTATGGCTACACCTTC.

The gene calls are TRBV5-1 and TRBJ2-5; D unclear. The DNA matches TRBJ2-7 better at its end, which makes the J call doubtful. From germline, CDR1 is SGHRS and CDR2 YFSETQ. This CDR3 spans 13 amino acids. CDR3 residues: CASGPLDYYEQYF. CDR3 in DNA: TGCGCCAGCGGTCCTCTTGATTACTACGAGCAGTACTTC.

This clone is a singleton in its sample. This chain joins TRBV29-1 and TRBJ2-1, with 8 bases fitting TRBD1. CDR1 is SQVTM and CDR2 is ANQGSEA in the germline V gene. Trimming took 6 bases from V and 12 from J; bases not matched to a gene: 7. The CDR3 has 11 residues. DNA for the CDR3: TGCAGCGTCTCTCAAGGGACAGGGCAGTTCTTC. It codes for CSVSQGTGQFF.

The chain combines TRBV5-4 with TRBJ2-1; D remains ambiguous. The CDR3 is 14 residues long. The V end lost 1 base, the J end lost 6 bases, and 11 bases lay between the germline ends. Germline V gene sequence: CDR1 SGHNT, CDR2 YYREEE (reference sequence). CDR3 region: CASSLLPRSNEQFF. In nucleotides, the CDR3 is TGTGCCAGCAGCTTGCTTCCTAGGTCCAATGAGCAGTTCTTC.

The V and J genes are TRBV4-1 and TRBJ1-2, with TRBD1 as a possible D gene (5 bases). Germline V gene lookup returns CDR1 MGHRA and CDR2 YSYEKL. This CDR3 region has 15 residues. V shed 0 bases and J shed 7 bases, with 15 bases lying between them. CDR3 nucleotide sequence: TGCGCCAGCAGCCAAGATCCGCAAACAGGTCTTGGCTACACCTTC. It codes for CASSQDPQTGLGYTF.

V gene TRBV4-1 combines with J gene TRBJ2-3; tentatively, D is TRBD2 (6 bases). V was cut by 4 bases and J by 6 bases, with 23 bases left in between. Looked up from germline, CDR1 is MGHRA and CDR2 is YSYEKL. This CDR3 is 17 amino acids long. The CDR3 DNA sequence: TGCGCCAGCAGCCCGTGGGGTGCGGGATCGGGAGCGGATACGCAGTATTTT. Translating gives CASSPWGAGSGADTQYF.

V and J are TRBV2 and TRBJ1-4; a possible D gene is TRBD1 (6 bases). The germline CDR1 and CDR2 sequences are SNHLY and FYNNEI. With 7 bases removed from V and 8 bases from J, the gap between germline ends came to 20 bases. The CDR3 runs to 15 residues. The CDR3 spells CASNVTRGMGEKLFF. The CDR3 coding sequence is TGTGCCAGCAATGTCACGAGGGGGATGGGGGAAAAACTGTTTTTT.

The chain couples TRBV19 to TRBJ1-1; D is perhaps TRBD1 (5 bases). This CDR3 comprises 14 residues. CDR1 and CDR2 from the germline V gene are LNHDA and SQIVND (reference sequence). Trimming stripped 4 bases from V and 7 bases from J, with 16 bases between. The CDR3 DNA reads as TGTGCCAGTAGTACAGGGTCGCTTGACGGTGAAGCTTTCTTT. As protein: CASSTGSLDGEAFF. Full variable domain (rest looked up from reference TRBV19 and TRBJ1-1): DGGITQSPKYLFRKEGQNVTLSCEQNLNHDAMYWYRQDPGQGLRLIYYSQIVNDFQKGDIAEGYSVSREKKESFPLTVTSAQKNPTAFYLCASSTGSLDGEAFFGQGTRLTVV.

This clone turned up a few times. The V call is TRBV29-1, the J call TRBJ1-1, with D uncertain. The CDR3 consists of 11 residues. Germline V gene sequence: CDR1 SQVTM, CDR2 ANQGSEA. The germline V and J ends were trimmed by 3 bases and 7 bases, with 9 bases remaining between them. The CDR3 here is CSVDRGNEAFF. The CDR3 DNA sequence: TGCAGCGTTGATCGGGGAAATGAAGCTTTCTTT.

For the CDR3, the DNA is TGTGCCTGGAGGAGAGGCTACGAGCAGTACTTC. This translates into CAWRRGYEQYF. The chain employs TRBV30 and TRBJ2-7; D is ambiguous. Trimming cost V 3 bases and J 3 bases, with 6 bases left between them. Germline V gene sequence: CDR1 GTSNPN, CDR2 SVGIG (reference sequence). The CDR3 length is 11 residues.

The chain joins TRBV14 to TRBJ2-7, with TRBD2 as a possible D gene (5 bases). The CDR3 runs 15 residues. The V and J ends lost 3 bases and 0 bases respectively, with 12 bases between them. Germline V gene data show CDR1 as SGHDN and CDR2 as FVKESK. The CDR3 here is CASSHHSGSSYEQYF. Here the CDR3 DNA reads TGTGCCAGCAGCCATCACTCGGGGAGCTCCTACGAGCAGTACTTC. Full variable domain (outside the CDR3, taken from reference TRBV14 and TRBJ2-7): EAGVTQFPSHSVIEKGQTVTLRCDPISGHDNLYWYRRVMGKEIKFLLHFVKESKQDESGMPNNRFLAERTGGTYSTLKVQPAELEDSGVYFCASSHHSGSSYEQYFGPGTRLTVT.

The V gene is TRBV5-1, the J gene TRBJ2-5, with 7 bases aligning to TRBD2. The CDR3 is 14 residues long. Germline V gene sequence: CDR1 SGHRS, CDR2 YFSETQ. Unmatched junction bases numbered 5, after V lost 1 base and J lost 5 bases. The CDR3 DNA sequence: TGCGCCAGCAGCTTGTCGGGTAGCGGGGAGACCCAGTACTTC. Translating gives CASSLSGSGETQYF.

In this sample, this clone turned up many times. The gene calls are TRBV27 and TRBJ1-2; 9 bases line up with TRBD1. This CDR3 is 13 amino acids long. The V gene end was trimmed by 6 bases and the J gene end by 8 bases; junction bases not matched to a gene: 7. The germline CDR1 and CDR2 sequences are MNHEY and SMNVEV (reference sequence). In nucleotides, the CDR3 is TGTGCCAGCAGAGAAACAGGGGGCAAAGGCTACACCTTC. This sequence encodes CASRETGGKGYTF.

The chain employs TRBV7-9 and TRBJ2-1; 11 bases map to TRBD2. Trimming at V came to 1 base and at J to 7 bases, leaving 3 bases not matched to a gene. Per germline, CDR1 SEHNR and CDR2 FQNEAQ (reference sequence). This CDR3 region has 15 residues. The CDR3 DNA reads TGTGCCAGCAGCTTAGGGGGACTAGCGGATAATGAGCAGTTCTTC. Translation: CASSLGGLADNEQFF.

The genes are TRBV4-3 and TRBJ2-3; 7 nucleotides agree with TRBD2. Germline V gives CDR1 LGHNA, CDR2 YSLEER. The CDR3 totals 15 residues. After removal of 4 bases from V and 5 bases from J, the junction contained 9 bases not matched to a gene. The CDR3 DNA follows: TGCGCCAGCAGCCCGAGGTTAGCGGGTGAAGATACGCAGTATTTT. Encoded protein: CASSPRLAGEDTQYF.

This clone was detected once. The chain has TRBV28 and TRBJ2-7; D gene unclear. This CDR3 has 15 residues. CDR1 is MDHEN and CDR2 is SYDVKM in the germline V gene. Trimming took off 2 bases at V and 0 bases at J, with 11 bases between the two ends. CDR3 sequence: CASSLTPGISYEQYF. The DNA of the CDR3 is TGTGCCAGCAGTTTAACACCAGGAATCTCCTACGAGCAGTACTTC.

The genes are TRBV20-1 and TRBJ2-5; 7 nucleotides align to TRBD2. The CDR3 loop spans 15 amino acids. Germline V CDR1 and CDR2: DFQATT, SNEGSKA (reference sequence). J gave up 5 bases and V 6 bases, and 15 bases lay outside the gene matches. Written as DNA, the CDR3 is TGCAGTGCCAGTCCAGTACTAGCGAATGAGGAGACCCAGTACTTC. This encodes CSASPVLANEETQYF.

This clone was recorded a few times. The CDR3 reads CASSLQRGSYEQYF. The CDR3 DNA sequence: TGCGCCAGCAGCTTGCAGCGGGGGTCCTACGAGCAGTACTTC. V usage is TRBV5-1 and J usage is TRBJ2-7, with 8 nucleotides matching TRBD2. The J segment lost 1 base and the V segment lost 1 base, leaving 1 base of the junction unmatched. Looked up from germline, CDR1 is SGHRS and CDR2 is YFSETQ. The CDR3 runs 14 residues.

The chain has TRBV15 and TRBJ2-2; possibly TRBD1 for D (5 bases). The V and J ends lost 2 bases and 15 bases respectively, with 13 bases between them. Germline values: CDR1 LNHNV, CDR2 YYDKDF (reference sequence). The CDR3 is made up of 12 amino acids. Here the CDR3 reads CATSRPDTEMFF. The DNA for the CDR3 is TGTGCCACCAGCAGACCGGACACCGAAATGTTTTTT.

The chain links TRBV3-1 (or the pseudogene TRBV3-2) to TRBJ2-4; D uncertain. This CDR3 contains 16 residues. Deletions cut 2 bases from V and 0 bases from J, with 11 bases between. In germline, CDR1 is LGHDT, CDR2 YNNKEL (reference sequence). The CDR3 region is CASSQPFLLAKNIQYF. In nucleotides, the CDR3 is TGTGCCAGCAGCCAACCCTTCTTACTAGCCAAAAACATTCAGTACTTC.

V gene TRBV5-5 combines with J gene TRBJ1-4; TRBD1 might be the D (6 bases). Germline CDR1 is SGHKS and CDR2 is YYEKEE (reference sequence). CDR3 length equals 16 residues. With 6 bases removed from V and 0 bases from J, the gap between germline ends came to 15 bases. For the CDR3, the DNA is TGTGCCAGCAACGAACAGGGAGTTACAACTAATGAAAAACTGTTTTTT. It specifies CASNEQGVTTNEKLFF.

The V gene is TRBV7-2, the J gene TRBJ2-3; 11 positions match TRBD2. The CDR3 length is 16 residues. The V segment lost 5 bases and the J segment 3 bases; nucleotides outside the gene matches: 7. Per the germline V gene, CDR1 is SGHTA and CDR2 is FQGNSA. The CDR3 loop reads CASSQRLAGLTDTQYF. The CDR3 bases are TGTGCCAGCAGCCAACGACTAGCGGGACTGACAGATACGCAGTATTTT.

The CDR3 DNA is TGCGCCAGCAGACCTCAGGGGGCCAACGTCCTGACTTTC. Protein: CASRPQGANVLTF. The chain combines TRBV5-1 with TRBJ2-6; D is uncertain. The germline V gene encodes CDR1 SGHRS and CDR2 YFSETQ. V lost 5 bases, J lost 4 bases, and 7 bases lay in between. The CDR3 has 13 amino acids.